This T cell receptor (beta chain) was recovered during a study of T cell clonality in common variable immunodeficiency. The protocol was immunoSEQ multiplex PCR, while the TCRdb copy is restricted to in-frame clones and leaves out a portion. The sample presents more than 55,000 clones, none singletons. Blood samples were heparinized, 5 to 8 ml per donor. Findings of the study overall: Repertoire-complication correlations in CVID were limited by patient heterogeneity. CVID subjects shared fewer TCRbeta clones than healthy controls did. What drives increased CVID clonality needs T cell subpopulation sequencing.

Germline loops: CDR1 SGHDN, CDR2 FVKESK. The CDR3 sequence is 12 residues long. Trimming shortened V by 4 bases and J by 9 bases, and 10 bases separated the two germline ends. This clone was observed many times. The target antigen is unknown. The read falls 3 residues short of the CDR3 end, and the missing part is taken from the germline J gene. This TCR derives from a person between 18 and 69 years old in good health. The chain links TRBV14 to TRBJ2-1, with D uncertain. Sequenced sample: peripheral blood mononuclear cells. The CDR3 spells CASSLRYSEQFF. The covered CDR3 bases are TGTGCCAGCAGCCTTCGTTATAGTGAG.